This T cell receptor (beta chain) stems from a study of shared clonotypes between healthy human individuals. Data came from immunoSEQ multiplex PCR; TCRdb stores just in-frame clones and leaves some out. The table lists around 2,000,000 clones, approximately 94% of them singletons, with around 1.2% in the top ten. Trimming shortened V by 0 bases and J by 0 bases, and 18 bases separated the two germline ends. The CDR3 is 18 residues long. Germline CDR1 reads SGDLS; CDR2 reads YYNGEE. Cells designated naive CD8 were CD45RO-negative and were positively selected for CCR7, with terminally differentiated effector memory CD45RA+ cells excluded. Each of the donors was a healthy adult who was HIV-negative and had not had a recent acute infection or vaccination. Every donor, a Caucasian adult, lived in Nashville, Tennessee.

The receptor was derived from a young man in good health. V usage is TRBV9 and J usage is TRBJ1-2; TRBD1 might be the D (6 bases). Source material: naive CD8+ T cells sorted from blood. The CDR3 spells CASSVAEQGSTSNYGYTF. The CDR3 region has the DNA TGTGCCAGCAGCGTAGCTGAACAGGGCTCTACCTCTAACTATGGCTACACCTTC.